A selection of T cell receptor beta chains follows, all from one sample in a study of response to subunit inactivated influenza vaccine. One entry per CDR3 protein results from TCRdb running MiXCR on the RT-PCR reads. The sample comprises 550,000 to 800,000 distinct CDR3 sequences, around 14% of which are singletons, and roughly 12% rests with the top ten. The source material was PBMCs from blood, sampled less than 13 days after vaccination. These receptors were obtained from a man aged 50-59 years who received an inactivated influenza vaccine. Each CDR3 is given with its conserved first and last residue. A D gene is named only where the DNA matches it firmly. Size tells how often a clone was seen (once, few, many) or the class of an expanded clone, and some rows leave it out.

clone size: few; J gene: TRBJ2-5; V gene: TRBV20-1; D gene: -; CDR3 DNA: TGCAGTGCTAGAAAGGAGCAAGAGACCCAGTACTTC; CDR3 protein: CSARKEQETQYF
clone size: many; J gene: TRBJ1-4; V gene: TRBV4-3; D gene: TRBD1; CDR3 DNA: TGCGCCAGCAGCCAGGGACAGGGGACGGGATCTGAAAAACTGTTTTTT; CDR3 protein: CASSQGQGTGSEKLFF
clone size: few; J gene: TRBJ2-3; V gene: TRBV10-3; D gene: TRBD2; CDR3 DNA: TGTGCCATCAGTGTATCAGCGGGAGGGGATACGCAGTATTTT; CDR3 protein: CAISVSAGGDTQYF
clone size: many; J gene: TRBJ2-5; V gene: TRBV29-1; D gene: -; CDR3 DNA: TGCAGCGTTGATCGACAGGAAGAGACCCAGTACTTC; CDR3 protein: CSVDRQEETQYF
clone size: many; J gene: TRBJ1-1; V gene: TRBV10-3; D gene: TRBD1; CDR3 DNA: TGTGCCATCAGGGGACAGGGAGGAACTGAAGCTTTCTTT; CDR3 protein: CAIRGQGGTEAFF
clone size: few; J gene: TRBJ2-5; V gene: TRBV11-2; D gene: -; CDR3 DNA: TGTGCCAGCAGCTTGGGGACACATAACCAAGAGACCCAGTACTTC; CDR3 protein: CASSLGTHNQETQYF
clone size: few; J gene: TRBJ2-7; V gene: TRBV29-1; D gene: -; CDR3 DNA: TGCAGCGTTGAATTCGCAGCGACTTCGGGGGACGAGCAGTACTTC; CDR3 protein: CSVEFAATSGDEQYF
clone size: many; J gene: TRBJ1-2; V gene: TRBV12-3/TRBV12-4; D gene: -; CDR3 DNA: TGTGCCAGCAGTTTATCGCCAGGGGCTGGCTACACCTTC; CDR3 protein: CASSLSPGAGYTF
clone size: -; J gene: TRBJ2-1; V gene: TRBV7-2; D gene: -; CDR3 DNA: TGTGCCAGCAGCCAACTGGACGGGTTCGATGAGCAGTTCTTC; CDR3 protein: CASSQLDGFDEQFF
clone size: -; J gene: TRBJ2-1; V gene: TRBV4-2; D gene: TRBD2; CDR3 DNA: TGTGCCAGCAGCCGAGGGACTAGCGGGAGGAGGGGCCACAATGAGCAGTTCTTC; CDR3 protein: CASSRGTSGRRGHNEQFF
clone size: many; J gene: TRBJ1-4; V gene: TRBV20-1; D gene: -; CDR3 DNA: TGCAGTGCCACGAAAGGGGGGGAAAAACTGTTTTTT; CDR3 protein: CSATKGGEKLFF
clone size: few; J gene: TRBJ2-1; V gene: TRBV20-1; D gene: -; CDR3 DNA: TGCAGTGCTAGAGTCGACATCAATGAGCAGTTCTTC; CDR3 protein: CSARVDINEQFF
clone size: -; J gene: TRBJ2-7; V gene: TRBV20-1; D gene: TRBD1; CDR3 DNA: TGCAGTGCTTCTCCAGGGACAGGGGGCGAGCAGTACTTC; CDR3 protein: CSASPGTGGEQYF
clone size: -; J gene: TRBJ2-7; V gene: TRBV5-1; D gene: -; CDR3 DNA: TGCGCCAGCAGCTTGAACGGCCACATATTAGCCTACGAGCAGTACTTC; CDR3 protein: CASSLNGHILAYEQYF
clone size: -; J gene: TRBJ2-1; V gene: TRBV3-1; D gene: TRBD2; CDR3 DNA: TGTGCCAGCAGCCCTGTAGCGGGGGGGCTGGTAGGATCCTACAATGAGCAGTTCTTC; CDR3 protein: CASSPVAGGLVGSYNEQFF
clone size: -; J gene: TRBJ1-6; V gene: TRBV6-1; D gene: -; CDR3 DNA: TGTGCCAGCAGCATAGGGGGTTATAATTCACCCCTCCACTTT; CDR3 protein: CASSIGGYNSPLHF
clone size: -; J gene: TRBJ2-5; V gene: TRBV7-3; D gene: -; CDR3 DNA: TGTGCCAGCAAGAGGACACCCGCATCGGCCCAGTACTTC; CDR3 protein: CASKRTPASAQYF
clone size: many; J gene: TRBJ2-5; V gene: TRBV9; D gene: TRBD1; CDR3 DNA: TGTGCCAGCAGCGTAGATGGGACAGGCAAGGAGACCCAGTACTTC; CDR3 protein: CASSVDGTGKETQYF
clone size: -; J gene: TRBJ2-1; V gene: TRBV29-1; D gene: TRBD2; CDR3 DNA: TGCAGCGTTGAAGCGGCTAGCGGGAGGTTTTTGTACAATGAGCAGTTCTTC; CDR3 protein: CSVEAASGRFLYNEQFF
clone size: -; J gene: TRBJ2-3; V gene: TRBV20-1; D gene: TRBD2; CDR3 DNA: TGCAGTGCTAGGGAATATGGGACTAGTAGAGATACGCAGTATTTT; CDR3 protein: CSAREYGTSRDTQYF
clone size: -; J gene: TRBJ2-5; V gene: TRBV27; D gene: TRBD2; CDR3 DNA: TGTGCCAGCAGGGGGACTAGCGGGAGACAGACCCAGTACTTC; CDR3 protein: CASRGTSGRQTQYF
clone size: -; J gene: TRBJ1-6; V gene: TRBV9; D gene: -; CDR3 DNA: TGTGCCAGCAGCGTAGGACAGACCTATAATTCACCCCTCCACTTT; CDR3 protein: CASSVGQTYNSPLHF
clone size: -; J gene: TRBJ2-7; V gene: TRBV28; D gene: -; CDR3 DNA: TGTGCCAGCAGTTTGAAGGTTGTCTACGAGCAGTACTTC; CDR3 protein: CASSLKVVYEQYF